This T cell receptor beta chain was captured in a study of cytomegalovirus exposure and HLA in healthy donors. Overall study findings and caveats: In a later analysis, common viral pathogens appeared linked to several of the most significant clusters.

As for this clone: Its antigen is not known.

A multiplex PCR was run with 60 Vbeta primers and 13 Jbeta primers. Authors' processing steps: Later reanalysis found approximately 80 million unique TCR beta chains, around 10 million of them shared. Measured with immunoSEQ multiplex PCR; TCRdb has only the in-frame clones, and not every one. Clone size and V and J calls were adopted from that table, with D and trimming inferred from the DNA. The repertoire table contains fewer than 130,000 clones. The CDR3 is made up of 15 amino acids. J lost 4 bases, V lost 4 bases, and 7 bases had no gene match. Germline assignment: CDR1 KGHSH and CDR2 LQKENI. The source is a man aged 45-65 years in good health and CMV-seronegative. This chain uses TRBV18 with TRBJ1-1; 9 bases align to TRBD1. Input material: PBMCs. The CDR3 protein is CASSRVTGGGTEAFF. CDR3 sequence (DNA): TGTGCCAGCTCACGTGTAACAGGGGGCGGCACTGAAGCTTTCTTT. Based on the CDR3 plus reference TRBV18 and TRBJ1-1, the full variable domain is NAGVMQNPRHLVRRRGQEARLRCSPMKGHSHVYWYRQLPEEGLKFMVYLQKENIIDESGMPKERFSAEFPKEGPSILRIQQVVRGDSAAYFCASSRVTGGGTEAFFGQGTRLTVV.